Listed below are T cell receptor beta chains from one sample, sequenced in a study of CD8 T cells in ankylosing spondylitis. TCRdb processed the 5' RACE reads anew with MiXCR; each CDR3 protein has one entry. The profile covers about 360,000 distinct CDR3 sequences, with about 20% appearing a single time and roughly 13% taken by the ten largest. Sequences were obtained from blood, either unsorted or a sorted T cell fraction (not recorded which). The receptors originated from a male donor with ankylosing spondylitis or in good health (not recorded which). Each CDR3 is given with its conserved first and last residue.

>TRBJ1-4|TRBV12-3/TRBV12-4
CASTETGRDKLFF
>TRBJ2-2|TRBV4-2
CASSQLVDTGELFF
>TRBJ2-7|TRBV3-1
CASSPDGAEAYEQYF
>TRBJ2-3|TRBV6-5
CASSYARLAGGADTQYF
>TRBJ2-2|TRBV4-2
CASSRTTPGSAGELFF
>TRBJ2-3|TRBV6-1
CASRAGLSDTQYF
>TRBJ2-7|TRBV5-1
CASSNWDYSHEQYF
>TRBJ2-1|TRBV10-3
CAISGLRGAAYNEQFF
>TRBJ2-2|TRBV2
CASSDPGQGSGELFF
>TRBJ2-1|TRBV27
CASSPPGQEQFF
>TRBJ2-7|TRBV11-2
CASSHGAGTYEQYF
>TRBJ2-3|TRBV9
CASGRAGGSGADTQYF
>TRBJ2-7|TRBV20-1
CSARGGYF
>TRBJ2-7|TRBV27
CASSNDRVGSYEQYF